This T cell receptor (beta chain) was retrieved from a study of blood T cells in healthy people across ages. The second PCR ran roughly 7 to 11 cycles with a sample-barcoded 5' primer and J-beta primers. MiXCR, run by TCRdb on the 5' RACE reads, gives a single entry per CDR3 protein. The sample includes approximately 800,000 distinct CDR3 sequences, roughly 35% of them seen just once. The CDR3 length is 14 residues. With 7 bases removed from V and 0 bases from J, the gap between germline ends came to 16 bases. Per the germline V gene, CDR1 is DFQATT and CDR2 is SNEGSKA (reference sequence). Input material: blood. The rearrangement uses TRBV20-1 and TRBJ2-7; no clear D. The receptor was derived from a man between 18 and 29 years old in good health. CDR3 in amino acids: CSVTATDNSYEQYF. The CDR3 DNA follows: TGCAGTGTTACGGCGACTGACAACTCCTACGAGCAGTACTTC.